This TCR beta chain is from a study of CD8+CD57+ T cells in acquired aplastic anemia. Trimming cost V 3 bases and J 6 bases, with 13 bases left between them. Germline values: CDR1 KGHDR, CDR2 SFDVKD. The CDR3 runs 14 residues. Profiling that covered TCR beta VDJ and CDR3 relied on genomic DNA as its template. TCRdb processed the reads anew with MiXCR; each CDR3 protein has one entry. The sample gives 250,000 to 350,000 distinct CDR3 sequences, approximately 55% of which show up once; approximately 8.2% is in the top ten. The sample holds one count of this clonotype. Sequenced input: sorted CD4+, CD8+, or CD8+CD57+ T cells (not recorded which) from PBMCs. The sequence was obtained from a human donor with severe aplastic anemia or a healthy control (not recorded which). The V gene is TRBV24-1, the J gene TRBJ1-2; D is possibly TRBD1 (5 bases). In DNA, the CDR3 is TGTGCCACCAGTGATCAACCTCAGGGCGATGGCTACACCTTC. It translates to CATSDQPQGDGYTF.